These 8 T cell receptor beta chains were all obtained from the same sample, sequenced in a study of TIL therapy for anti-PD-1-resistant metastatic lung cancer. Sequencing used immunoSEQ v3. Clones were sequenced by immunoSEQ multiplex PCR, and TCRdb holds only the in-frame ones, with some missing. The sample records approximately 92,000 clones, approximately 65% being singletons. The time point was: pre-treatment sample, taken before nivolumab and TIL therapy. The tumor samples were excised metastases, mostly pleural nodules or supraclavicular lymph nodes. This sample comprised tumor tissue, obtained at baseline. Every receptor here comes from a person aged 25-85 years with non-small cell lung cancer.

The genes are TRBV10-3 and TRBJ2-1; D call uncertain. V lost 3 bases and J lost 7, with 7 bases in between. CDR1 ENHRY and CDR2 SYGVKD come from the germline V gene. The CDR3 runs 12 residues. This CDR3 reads CAISELSNEQFF. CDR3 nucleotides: TGTGCCATCAGTGAACTCTCTAATGAGCAGTTCTTC.

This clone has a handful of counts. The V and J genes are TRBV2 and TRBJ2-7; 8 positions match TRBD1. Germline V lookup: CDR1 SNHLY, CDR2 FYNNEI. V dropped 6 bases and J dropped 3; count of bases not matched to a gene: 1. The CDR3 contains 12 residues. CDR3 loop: CASRGQGYEQYF. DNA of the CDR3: TGTGCCAGCAGAGGACAGGGCTACGAGCAGTACTTC.

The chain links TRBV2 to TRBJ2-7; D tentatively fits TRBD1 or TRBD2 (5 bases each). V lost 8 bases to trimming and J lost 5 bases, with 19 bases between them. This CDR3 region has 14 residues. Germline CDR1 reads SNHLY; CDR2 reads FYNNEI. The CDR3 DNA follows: TGTGCCAGCGAACCAGGACCAATGGGGGACGAGCAGTACTTC. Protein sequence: CASEPGPMGDEQYF.

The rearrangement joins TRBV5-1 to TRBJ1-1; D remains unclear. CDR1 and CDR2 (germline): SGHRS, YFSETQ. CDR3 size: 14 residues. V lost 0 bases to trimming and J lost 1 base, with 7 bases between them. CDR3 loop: CASSLARWNTEAFF. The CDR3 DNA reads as TGCGCCAGCAGCTTGGCACGGTGGAACACTGAAGCTTTCTTT.

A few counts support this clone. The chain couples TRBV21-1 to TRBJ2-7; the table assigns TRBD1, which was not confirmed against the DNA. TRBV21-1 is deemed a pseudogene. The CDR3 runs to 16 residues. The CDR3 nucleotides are TGTGCCAGCAGCAAACGGACAGGCCTGAGCTCCTACGAGCAGTACTTC. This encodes CASSKRTGLSSYEQYF.

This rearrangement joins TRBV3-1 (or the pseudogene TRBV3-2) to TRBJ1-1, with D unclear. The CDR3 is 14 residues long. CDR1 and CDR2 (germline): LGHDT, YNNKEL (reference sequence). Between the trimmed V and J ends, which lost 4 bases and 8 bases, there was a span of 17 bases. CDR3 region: CASSLRHGIGEAFF. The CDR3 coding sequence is TGTGCCAGCAGCCTCCGACATGGGATCGGCGAAGCTTTCTTT.

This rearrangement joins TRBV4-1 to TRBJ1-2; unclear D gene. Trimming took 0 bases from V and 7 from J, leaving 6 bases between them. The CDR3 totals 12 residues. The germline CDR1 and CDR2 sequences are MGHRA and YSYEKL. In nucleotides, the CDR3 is TGCGCCAGCAGCCAAGAGGCAGGTGGCTACACCTTC. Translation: CASSQEAGGYTF.

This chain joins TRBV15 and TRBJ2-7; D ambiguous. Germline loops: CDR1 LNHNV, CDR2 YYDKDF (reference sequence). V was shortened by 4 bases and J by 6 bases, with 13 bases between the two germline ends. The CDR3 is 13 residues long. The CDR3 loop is CATSNQPPSEQYF. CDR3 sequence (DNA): TGTGCCACCAGCAACCAGCCCCCCTCCGAGCAGTACTTC.